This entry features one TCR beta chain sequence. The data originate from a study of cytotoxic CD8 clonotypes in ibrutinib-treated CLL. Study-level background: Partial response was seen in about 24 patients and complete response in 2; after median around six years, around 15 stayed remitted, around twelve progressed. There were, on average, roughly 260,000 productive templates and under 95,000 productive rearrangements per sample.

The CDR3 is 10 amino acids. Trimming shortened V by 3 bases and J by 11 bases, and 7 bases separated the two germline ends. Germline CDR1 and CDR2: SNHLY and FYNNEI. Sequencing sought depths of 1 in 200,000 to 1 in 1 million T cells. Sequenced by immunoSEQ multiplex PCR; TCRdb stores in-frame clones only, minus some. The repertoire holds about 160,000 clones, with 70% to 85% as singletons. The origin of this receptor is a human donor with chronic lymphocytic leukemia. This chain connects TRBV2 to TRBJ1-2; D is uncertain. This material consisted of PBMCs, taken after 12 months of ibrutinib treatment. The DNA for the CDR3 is TGTGCCAGCAGTGACCCGATTTACACCTTC. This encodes CASSDPIYTF.